This T cell receptor (beta chain) was captured in a study of cytotoxic CD8 clonotypes in ibrutinib-treated CLL. The protocol was immunoSEQ multiplex PCR, while the TCRdb copy is restricted to in-frame clones and leaves out a portion. The sample shows 65,000 to 80,000 clones, around four fifths of them seen only once. Between the trimmed V and J ends, which lost 8 bases and 2 bases, there was a span of 15 bases. Per the germline V gene, CDR1 is MNHEY and CDR2 is SMNVEV (reference sequence). The CDR3 has 14 amino acids. Sequenced here: PBMCs, sampled after 24 months of ibrutinib treatment. This clonotype was sampled from a human donor with chronic lymphocytic leukemia. The chain uses TRBV27 and TRBJ2-5; either TRBD1 or TRBD2 may supply D (5 bases each). The CDR3 loop reads CASWDAGRQETQYF. The CDR3 DNA is TGTGCCAGCTGGGACGCCGGTAGGCAAGAGACCCAGTACTTC.